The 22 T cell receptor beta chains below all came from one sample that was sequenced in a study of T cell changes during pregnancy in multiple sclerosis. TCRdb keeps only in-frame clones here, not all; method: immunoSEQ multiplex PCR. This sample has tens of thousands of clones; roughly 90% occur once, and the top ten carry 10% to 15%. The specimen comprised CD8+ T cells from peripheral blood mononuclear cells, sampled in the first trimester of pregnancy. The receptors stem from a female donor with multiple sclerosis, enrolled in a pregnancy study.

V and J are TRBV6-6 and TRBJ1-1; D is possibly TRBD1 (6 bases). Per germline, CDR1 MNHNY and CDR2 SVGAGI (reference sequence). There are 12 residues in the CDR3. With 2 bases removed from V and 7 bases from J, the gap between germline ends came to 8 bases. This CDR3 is CASSYPTGEAFF. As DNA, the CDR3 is TGTGCCAGCAGTTACCCGACAGGTGAAGCTTTCTTT.

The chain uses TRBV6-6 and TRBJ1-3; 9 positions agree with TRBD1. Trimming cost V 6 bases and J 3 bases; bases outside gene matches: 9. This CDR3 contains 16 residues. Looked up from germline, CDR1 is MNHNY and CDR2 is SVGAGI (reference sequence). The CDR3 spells CASSAYRGRIGNTIYF. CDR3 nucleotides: TGTGCCAGCAGCGCATACAGGGGGCGAATTGGAAACACCATATATTTT.

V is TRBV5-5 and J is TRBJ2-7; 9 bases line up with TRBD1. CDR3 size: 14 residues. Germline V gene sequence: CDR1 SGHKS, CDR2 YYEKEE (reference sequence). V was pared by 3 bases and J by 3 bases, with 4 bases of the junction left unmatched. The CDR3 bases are TGTGCCAGCAGCTGGGGGGGACAGGGCTACGAGCAGTACTTC. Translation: CASSWGGQGYEQYF.

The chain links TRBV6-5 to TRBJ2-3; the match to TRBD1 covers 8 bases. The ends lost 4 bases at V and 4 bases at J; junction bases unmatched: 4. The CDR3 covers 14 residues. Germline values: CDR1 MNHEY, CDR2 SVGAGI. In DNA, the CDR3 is TGTGCCAGCAGTTCGGGACAGGAGGCAGATACGCAGTATTTT. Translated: CASSSGQEADTQYF.

CDR3 in DNA: TGTGCCAGCAGTATCGCGAGAGGGGGGAACACTGAAGCTTTCTTT. It translates to CASSIARGGNTEAFF. The chain combines TRBV11-2 with TRBJ1-1; a possible D gene is TRBD1 (6 bases). Deletions cut 6 bases from V and 1 base from J, with 15 bases between. Germline assignment: CDR1 SGHAT and CDR2 FQNNGV. The CDR3 runs 15 residues.

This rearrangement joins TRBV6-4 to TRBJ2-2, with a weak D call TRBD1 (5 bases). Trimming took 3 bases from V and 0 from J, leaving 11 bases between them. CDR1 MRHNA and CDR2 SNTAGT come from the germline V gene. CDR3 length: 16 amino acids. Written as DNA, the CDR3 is TGTGCCAGCAGTGAATCTAGGGGTTCGAACACCGGGGAGCTGTTTTTT. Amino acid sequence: CASSESRGSNTGELFF.

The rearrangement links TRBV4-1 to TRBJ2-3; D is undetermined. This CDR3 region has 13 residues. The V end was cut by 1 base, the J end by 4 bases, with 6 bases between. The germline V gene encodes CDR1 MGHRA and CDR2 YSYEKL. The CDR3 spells CASSQALADTQYF. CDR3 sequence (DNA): TGCGCCAGCAGCCAAGCCCTAGCAGATACGCAGTATTTT.

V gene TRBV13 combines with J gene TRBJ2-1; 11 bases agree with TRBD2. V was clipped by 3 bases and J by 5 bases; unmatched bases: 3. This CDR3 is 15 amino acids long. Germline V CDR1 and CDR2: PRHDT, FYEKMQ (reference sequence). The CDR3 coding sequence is TGTGCCAGCAGCTTCCCGACTAGCGGGGACAATGAGCAGTTCTTC. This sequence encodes CASSFPTSGDNEQFF.

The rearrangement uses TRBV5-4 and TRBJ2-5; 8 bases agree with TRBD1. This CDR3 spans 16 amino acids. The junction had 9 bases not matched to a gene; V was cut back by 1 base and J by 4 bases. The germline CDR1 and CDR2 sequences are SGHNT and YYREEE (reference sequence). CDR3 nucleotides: TGTGCCAGCAGCTTGTTCGACAGGGGTGTCAGAGAGACCCAGTACTTC. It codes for CASSLFDRGVRETQYF.

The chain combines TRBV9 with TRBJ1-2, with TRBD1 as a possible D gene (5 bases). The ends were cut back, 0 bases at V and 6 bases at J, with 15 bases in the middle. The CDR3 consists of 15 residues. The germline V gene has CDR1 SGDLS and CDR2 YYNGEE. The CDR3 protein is CASSVGGGGEDGYTF. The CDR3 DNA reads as TGTGCCAGCAGCGTAGGGGGAGGAGGGGAGGATGGCTACACCTTC.

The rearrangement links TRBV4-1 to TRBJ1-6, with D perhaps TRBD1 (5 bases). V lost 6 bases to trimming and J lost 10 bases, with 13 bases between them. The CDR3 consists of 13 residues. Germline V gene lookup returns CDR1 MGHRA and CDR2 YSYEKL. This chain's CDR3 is CASRSPGESPLHF. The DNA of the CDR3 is TGCGCCAGCAGGTCTCCGGGGGAATCACCCCTCCACTTT.

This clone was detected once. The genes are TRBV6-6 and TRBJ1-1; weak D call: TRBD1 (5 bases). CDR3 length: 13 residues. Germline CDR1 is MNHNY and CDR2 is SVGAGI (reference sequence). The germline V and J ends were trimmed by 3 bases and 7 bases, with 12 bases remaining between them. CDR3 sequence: CASSYLQGNEAFF. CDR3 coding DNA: TGTGCCAGCAGTTATTTGCAGGGTAATGAAGCTTTCTTT.

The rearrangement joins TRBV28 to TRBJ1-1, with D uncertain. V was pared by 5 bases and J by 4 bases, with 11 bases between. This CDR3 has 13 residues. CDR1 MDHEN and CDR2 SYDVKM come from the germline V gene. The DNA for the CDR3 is TGTGCCAGCAGTCCCCCGGGGTTCACTGAAGCTTTCTTT. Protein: CASSPPGFTEAFF.

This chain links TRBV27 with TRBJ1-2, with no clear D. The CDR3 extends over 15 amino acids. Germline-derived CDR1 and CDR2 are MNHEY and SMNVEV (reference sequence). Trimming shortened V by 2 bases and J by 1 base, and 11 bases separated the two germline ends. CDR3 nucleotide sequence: TGTGCCAGCAGTTTAAACCCGGTTCTTAACTATGGCTACACCTTC. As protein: CASSLNPVLNYGYTF.

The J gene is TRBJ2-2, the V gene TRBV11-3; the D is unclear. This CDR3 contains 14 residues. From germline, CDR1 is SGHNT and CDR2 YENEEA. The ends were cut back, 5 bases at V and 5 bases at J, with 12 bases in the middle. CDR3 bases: TGTGCCAGCAGCCCACCAGAACTAACCGGGGAGCTGTTTTTT. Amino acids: CASSPPELTGELFF.

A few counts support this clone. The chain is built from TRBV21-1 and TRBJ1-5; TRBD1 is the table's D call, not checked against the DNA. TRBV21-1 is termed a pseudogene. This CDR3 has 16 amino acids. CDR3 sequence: CASSKVSQISNQPQHF. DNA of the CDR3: TGTGCCAGCAGCAAAGTGTCACAGATTAGCAATCAGCCCCAGCATTTT.

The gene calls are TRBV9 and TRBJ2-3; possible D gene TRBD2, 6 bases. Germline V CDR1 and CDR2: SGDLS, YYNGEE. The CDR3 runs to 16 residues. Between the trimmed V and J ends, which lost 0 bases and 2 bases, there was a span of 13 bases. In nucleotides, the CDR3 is TGTGCCAGCAGCGTAGATGTGGGGGGAGACACAGATACGCAGTATTTT. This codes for CASSVDVGGDTDTQYF.

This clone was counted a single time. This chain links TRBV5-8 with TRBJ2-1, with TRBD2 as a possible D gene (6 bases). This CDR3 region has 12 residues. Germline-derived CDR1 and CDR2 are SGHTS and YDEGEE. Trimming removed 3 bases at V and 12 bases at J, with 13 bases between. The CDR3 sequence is CASSWEDQAQFF. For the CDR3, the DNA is TGTGCCAGCAGCTGGGAGGACCAAGCGCAGTTCTTC.

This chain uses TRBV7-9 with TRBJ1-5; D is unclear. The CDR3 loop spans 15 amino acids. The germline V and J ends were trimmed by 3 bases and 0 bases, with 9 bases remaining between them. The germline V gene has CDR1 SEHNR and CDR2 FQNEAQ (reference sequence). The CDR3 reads CASSFGDFSNQPQHF. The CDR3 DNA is TGTGCCAGCAGCTTTGGTGACTTTAGCAATCAGCCCCAGCATTTT.

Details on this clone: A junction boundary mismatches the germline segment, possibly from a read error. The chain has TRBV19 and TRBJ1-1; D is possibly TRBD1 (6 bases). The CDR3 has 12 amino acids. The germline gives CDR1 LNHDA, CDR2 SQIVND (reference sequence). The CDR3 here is CASSIGGLEAFF. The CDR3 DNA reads TGTGCCAGTAGCATAGGGGGGCTCGAAGCTTTCTTT.

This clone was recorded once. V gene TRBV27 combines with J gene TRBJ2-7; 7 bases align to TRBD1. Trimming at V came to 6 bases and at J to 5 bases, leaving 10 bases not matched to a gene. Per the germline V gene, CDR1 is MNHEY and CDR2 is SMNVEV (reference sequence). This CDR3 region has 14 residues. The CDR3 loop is CASSFDRDLDEQYF. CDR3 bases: TGTGCCAGCAGCTTCGACAGGGATCTGGACGAGCAGTACTTC.

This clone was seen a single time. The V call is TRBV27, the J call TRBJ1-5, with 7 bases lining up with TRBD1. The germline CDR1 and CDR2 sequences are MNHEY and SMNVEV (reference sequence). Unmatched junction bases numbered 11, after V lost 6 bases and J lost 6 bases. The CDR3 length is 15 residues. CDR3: CASSPGGQGGQPQHF. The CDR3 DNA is TGTGCCAGCAGCCCAGGGGGGCAGGGCGGTCAGCCCCAGCATTTT.